A single sample is the source of the 6 T cell receptor beta chains below, sequenced in a study of control samples from healthy donors and cancer patients. The assay was immunoSEQ multiplex PCR, and TCRdb's table has in-frame clones only and misses some. The table includes 140,000 to 150,000 clones, about nine tenths detected once. Sequencing was done on a sample of blood. These receptors originate from a man in his thirties or forties in good health.

The chain joins TRBV21-1 to TRBJ2-3. TRBV21-1 is classified as a pseudogene. There are 14 residues in the CDR3. The CDR3 sequence is CASSKEKGFHTQYF. The CDR3 nucleotides read TGTGCCAGCAGCAAGGAGAAGGGTTTCCATACGCAGTATTTT.

This chain links TRBV5-1 with TRBJ1-4; TRBD1 is a possible D gene (5 bases). The CDR3 loop spans 13 amino acids. The V end lost 7 bases, the J end lost 5 bases, and 12 bases lay between the germline ends. Germline assignment: CDR1 SGHRS and CDR2 YFSETQ. The CDR3: CASHTGANEKLFF. For the CDR3, the DNA is TGCGCCAGCCACACTGGGGCGAATGAAAAACTGTTTTTT. Full variable domain (missing parts from reference TRBV5-1 and TRBJ1-4): KAGVTQTPRYLIKTRGQQVTLSCSPISGHRSVSWYQQTPGQGLQFLFEYFSETQRNKGNFPGRFSGRQFSNSRSEMNVSTLELGDSALYLCASHTGANEKLFFGSGTQLSVL.

V and J are TRBV19 and TRBJ1-5, with D perhaps TRBD1 (5 bases). The germline gives CDR1 LNHDA, CDR2 SQIVND (reference sequence). The CDR3 runs 13 residues. V was shortened by 3 bases and J by 5 bases, with 8 bases between the two germline ends. The CDR3 coding sequence is TGTGCCAGTAGTATCGCGGGGGATCAGCCCCAGCATTTT. Translated, it gives CASSIAGDQPQHF.

The V and J genes are TRBV27 and TRBJ2-3, with D perhaps assigned TRBD1 or TRBD2 (5 bases each). CDR3 length: 13 residues. The germline V and J ends were trimmed by 8 bases and 4 bases, with 13 bases remaining between them. Germline V gene lookup returns CDR1 MNHEY and CDR2 SMNVEV (reference sequence). The CDR3 region is CASSYGTADTQYF. CDR3 bases: TGTGCCAGCTCTTACGGGACGGCAGATACGCAGTATTTT.

This rearrangement joins TRBV7-2 to TRBJ2-3; 10 bases match TRBD2. V shed 1 base and J 5 bases; nucleotides not matched to a gene: 3. Germline V gene sequence: CDR1 SGHTA, CDR2 FQGNSA. CDR3 length: 15 residues. In DNA form, the CDR3 reads TGTGCCAGCAGCTTAGTAGCGGGAGGACAAGATACGCAGTATTTT. Residues: CASSLVAGGQDTQYF.

The chain links TRBV21-1 to TRBJ1-2; TRBD1 is the table's D call and was not checked against the DNA. TRBV21-1 constitutes a pseudogene. This CDR3 has 15 amino acids. CDR3 nucleotides: TGTGCCAGCAGCAAGAAGGACAGGGAAATCTATGGCTACACCTTC. Amino acid sequence: CASSKKDREIYGYTF.